The 2 T cell receptor beta chains below come from one sample, sequenced in a study of shared clonotypes between healthy human individuals. The data were produced by immunoSEQ multiplex PCR, yet TCRdb's version contains in-frame clones alone and is incomplete. The sample includes approximately 2.1 million clones, approximately 95% of them seen just once. Input material: naive CD4+ T cells from PBMCs. Described subset: CD45RA+ positively selected. The source of these receptors is a young man in good health. Some clones in this sample may be carry-over from other donors' samples.

Worth noting for this clone: Other DNA sequences of this sample code for an identical CDR3. This chain connects TRBV7-3 to TRBJ1-1; D is ambiguous. The CDR3 is 13 residues long. Germline CDR1 reads SGHTA; CDR2 reads FQGTGA. Between the trimmed V and J ends, which lost 1 base and 1 base, there was a span of 4 bases. The CDR3 here is CASSLMENTEAFF. As DNA, the CDR3 is TGTGCCAGCAGCTTAATGGAGAACACTGAAGCTTTCTTT.

The chain uses TRBV5-1 and TRBJ2-1; 9 positions match TRBD2. Per germline, CDR1 SGHRS and CDR2 YFSETQ. This CDR3 comprises 16 residues. J gave up 8 bases and V 0 bases, and 9 bases lay outside the gene matches. CDR3 loop: CASSLAPVAGEDEQFF. Here the CDR3 DNA reads TGCGCCAGCAGCTTGGCCCCGGTAGCGGGAGAGGATGAGCAGTTCTTC.